The present TCR beta chain was sequenced within a study of T cells in Graves' hyperthyroidism and ophthalmopathy. Germline CDR1 is DFQATT and CDR2 is SNEGSKA (reference sequence). V was clipped by 5 bases and J by 8 bases, with 16 bases between them. This CDR3 is 13 amino acids long. In this sample, this clonotype turned up many times. RNA transcripts served as the template for amplifying TCR beta CDR3 regions. TCR CDR3 regions were first amplified by RT-PCR with HTBI primers. TCRdb recomputed calls from the multiplex PCR reads with MiXCR, one row per CDR3 protein. In the table there are fewer than 350,000 distinct CDR3 sequences, roughly 15% of which are singletons.

The sequence came from a woman aged 50 to 65 with Graves' hyperthyroidism that later progressed to Graves' ophthalmopathy. This chain links TRBV20-1 with TRBJ1-5; possible D gene TRBD1, 5 bases. The sequenced sample was blood. The CDR3 DNA reads as TGCAGTGCTCCCACAGGCCGGGGGGAGCCCCAGCATTTT. As protein: CSAPTGRGEPQHF.